This TCR beta chain was retrieved from a study of response to subunit inactivated influenza vaccine. Germline lookup yields CDR1 SGHNT and CDR2 YYREEE (reference sequence). The CDR3 length is 16 residues. Losses at the gene ends were 4 bases for V and 5 bases for J; bases not matched to a gene: 10. TCRdb re-called the RT-PCR reads through MiXCR, storing one row per CDR3 protein. The sample consists of roughly 500,000 distinct CDR3 sequences, 16% of them appearing once. As concerns this clonotype: Its target is not known.

General study results and limits: Authors suggested each seasonal influenza vaccination recruits few new T cells.

This sample comprised CD4+ T cells sorted from PBMCs, obtained around 2 years after vaccination. The chain employs TRBV5-4 and TRBJ2-5; TRBD2 agrees at 11 bases. The TCR was taken from a man between 50 and 75 years old who received an inactivated influenza vaccine. CDR3 in amino acids: CASSRRLAGSGETQYF. Here the CDR3 DNA reads TGTGCCAGCAGCAGACGACTAGCGGGAAGCGGGGAGACCCAGTACTTC.